The present TCR beta chain was sequenced within a study of cytomegalovirus exposure and HLA in healthy donors. Germline CDR1 is SGHNT and CDR2 is YYREEE (reference sequence). The CDR3 has 16 residues. J was trimmed by 5 bases and V by 0 bases; bases with no gene match: 1. In nominal health when sampled, donors likely had unrecorded immune exposures nonetheless. PCR amplification relied on 60 Vbeta primers (plus 13 Jbeta primers). Method: immunoSEQ multiplex PCR; TCRdb's copy keeps in-frame clones and lacks some. The sample has tens of thousands of clones, approximately 75% seen once. Source material: PBMCs. The source is a man aged 55 to 70 in good health and CMV-seropositive. The chain has TRBV5-4 and TRBJ2-5; 16 positions match TRBD2. The CDR3 nucleotides read TGTGCCAGCAGCTTGGAGGGACTAGCGGGAGGGGAGACCCAGTACTTC. Its protein product is CASSLEGLAGGETQYF.